This TCR beta chain was profiled in a study of blood T cell repertoires in COVID-19. As for the study in general: Both acute and convalescent COVID-19 samples were obtained from the United States, Italy and Spain.

CDR3 length equals 15 residues. V lost 0 bases to trimming and J lost 6 bases, with 11 bases between them. Germline lookup yields CDR1 LGHNA and CDR2 YSLEER. The table came from immunoSEQ multiplex PCR; TCRdb's copy has only in-frame clones and leaves some out. The sample contains approximately 200,000 clones, 65% to 80% of which appear only once. The TCR originated in a woman in her 50s with acute or convalescent COVID-19. Source material: peripheral blood. This rearrangement joins TRBV4-3 to TRBJ2-2; no firm D call. CDR3 DNA: TGCGCCAGCAGCCAAGAATTTTTTGCGGCCGGGGAGCTGTTTTTT. It yields the protein CASSQEFFAAGELFF.